The 13 T cell receptor beta chains in this list originate from one sample, sequenced in a study of blood T cells in healthy people across ages. It was with a sample-barcoded 5' primer and a J-beta primer mix that a second PCR of roughly 7 to 12 cycles was run. MiXCR, run by TCRdb on the 5' RACE reads, gives a single entry per CDR3 protein. The sample shows around 1,500,000 distinct CDR3 sequences, 35% to 45% of them seen only once. Sequenced: blood. Receptors originate from a young woman in good health.

The gene calls are TRBV2 and TRBJ1-6; a weak D match, TRBD1 (5 bases). Germline loops: CDR1 SNHLY, CDR2 FYNNEI. The CDR3 length is 13 residues. V lost 7 bases, J lost 10 bases, and 14 bases lay in between. CDR3 in DNA: TGTGCCAGCATGGGGGAGGGAAGCTCACCCCTCCACTTT. It yields the protein CASMGEGSSPLHF.

The chain recombines TRBV7-8 with TRBJ2-5; possibly TRBD2 for D (6 bases). CDR1 and CDR2 (germline): SGHVS, FQNEAQ. This CDR3 contains 16 residues. V was shortened by 1 base and J by 11 bases, with 23 bases between the two germline ends. In nucleotides, the CDR3 is TGTGCCAGCAGCTTAGTTGCGGGGATCTCCTACAATGAGCAGTACTTC. Translating gives CASSLVAGISYNEQYF.

The chain uses TRBV9 and TRBJ1-1, with 7 bases fitting TRBD1. CDR1 SGDLS and CDR2 YYNGEE come from the germline V gene. Unmatched junction bases numbered 6, after V lost 3 bases and J lost 1 base. This CDR3 contains 15 residues. The DNA of the CDR3 is TGTGCCAGCAGCGATGGGACAGCCCCGAACACTGAAGCTTTCTTT. Translation: CASSDGTAPNTEAFF.

This clonotype was seen only a few times. The chain employs TRBV3-1 and TRBJ2-1, with D unclear. V shed 10 bases and J shed 7 bases, with 11 bases lying between them. The CDR3 totals 11 residues. Germline V gene lookup returns CDR1 LGHDT and CDR2 YNNKEL (reference sequence). CDR3 residues: CATTNRNEQFF. The CDR3 coding sequence is TGTGCCACCACCAATCGAAATGAGCAGTTCTTC.

This clonotype was counted between two and nine times. V and J are TRBV7-9 and TRBJ2-4; possibly TRBD1 or TRBD2 for D (6 bases each). The germline V gene encodes CDR1 SEHNR and CDR2 FQNEAQ (reference sequence). CDR3 length: 16 amino acids. V lost 2 bases and J lost 1, with 12 bases in between. This CDR3 reads CASSLFQGRAKNIQYF. As DNA, the CDR3 is TGTGCCAGCAGCTTATTTCAGGGGAGGGCCAAAAACATTCAGTACTTC. Variable domain in full (rest from reference TRBV7-9 and TRBJ2-4): DTGVSQNPRHKITKRGQNVTFRCDPISEHNRLYWYRQTLGQGPEFLTYFQNEAQLEKSRLLSDRFSAERPKGSFSTLEIQRTEQGDSAMYLCASSLFQGRAKNIQYFGAGTRLSVL.

This clonotype was counted ten times or more. The rearrangement uses TRBV20-1 and TRBJ2-4, with D uncertain. CDR3 length equals 12 residues. Trimming cost V 6 bases and J 4 bases, with 10 bases left between them. Looked up from germline, CDR1 is DFQATT and CDR2 is SNEGSKA (reference sequence). CDR3 protein: CSAHVGKNIQYF. The CDR3 DNA reads as TGCAGTGCCCACGTGGGGAAAAACATTCAGTACTTC.

This clonotype was seen more than once but under ten times. The chain recombines TRBV15 with TRBJ1-2, with a possible D match to TRBD1 (5 bases). V lost 1 base and J 2 bases, leaving 11 bases between the germline ends. This CDR3 has 15 amino acids. CDR1 is LNHNV and CDR2 is YYDKDF in the germline V gene (reference sequence). The CDR3 is CATSRGGTVNYGYTF. The CDR3 region has the DNA TGTGCCACCAGCAGAGGAGGGACCGTAAACTATGGCTACACCTTC.

The rearrangement links TRBV27 to TRBJ1-1, with D unclear. Germline assignment: CDR1 MNHEY and CDR2 SMNVEV (reference sequence). This CDR3 is built from 15 residues. Trimming stripped 2 bases from V and 1 base from J, with 11 bases between. The CDR3 spells CASSLSLGANTEAFF. CDR3 bases: TGTGCCAGCAGTTTAAGTTTGGGAGCGAACACTGAAGCTTTCTTT.

This clonotype was seen more than once but under ten times. This chain links TRBV6-5 with TRBJ1-2, with a weak D call TRBD1 (6 bases). The CDR3 contains 13 residues. The germline V gene encodes CDR1 MNHEY and CDR2 SVGAGI. V gave up 1 base and J gave up 8 bases, with 11 bases separating them. The CDR3 loop is CASSYWRGEGYTF. The CDR3 DNA follows: TGTGCCAGCAGTTACTGGAGGGGGGAAGGCTACACCTTC.

This clonotype occurred a few times. This chain connects TRBV24-1 to TRBJ2-3; the D gene could be TRBD1 or TRBD2 (6 bases each). The V gene's germline CDR1 is KGHDR and CDR2 SFDVKD. The V and J ends lost 3 bases and 4 bases respectively, with 13 bases between them. The CDR3 is 15 amino acids. For the CDR3, the DNA is TGTGCCACCAGTGATAGACAGGAGGGCGCAGATACGCAGTATTTT. Translation gives CATSDRQEGADTQYF.

This clonotype was counted a few times. A junction boundary mismatches the germline segment, possibly from a read error. This sequence joins TRBV5-1 and TRBJ2-1, with 7 bases matching TRBD2. CDR1 is SGHRS and CDR2 is YFSETQ in the germline V gene. CDR3 length equals 13 residues. CDR3 residues: CASSPRDYDEQFF. CDR3 sequence (DNA): TGCGCCAGCAGCCCCCGGGACTACGATGAGCAGTTCTTC.

In this sample, this clonotype turned up a few times. The rearrangement links TRBV3-1 to TRBJ1-5; possibly TRBD1 for D (5 bases). CDR1 and CDR2 (germline): LGHDT, YNNKEL (reference sequence). Trimming removed 4 bases from V and 4 bases from J, with 14 bases in between. This CDR3 contains 15 residues. The CDR3 coding sequence is TGTGCCAGCAGCCCGACGGGACCGAGGAATCAGCCCCAGCATTTT. The encoded protein is CASSPTGPRNQPQHF.

This chain links TRBV5-6 with TRBJ2-1; TRBD1 agrees at 11 bases. The length of the CDR3 is 22 residues. Germline V gene sequence: CDR1 SGHDT, CDR2 YYEEEE. Trimming cost V 8 bases and J 6 bases; bases outside gene matches: 31. The DNA of the CDR3 is TGTGCCAGTATCAGATCCGGGACAGGGGGAACAGATAGGTTGGTACTGGGCAATGAGCAGTTCTTC. Its translation: CASIRSGTGGTDRLVLGNEQFF.